This is a list of T cell receptor beta chains from one sample in a study of T cell repertoires and HLA-DP antigens. Profiled with immunoSEQ multiplex PCR; TCRdb holds only in-frame clones, not every one. Of roughly 2,000 clones listed, just under 80% are singletons. The sequencing input was CD137- CD4+ T cells from cultured PBMCs. The receptors were gathered from a woman younger than 35 in good health and CMV-seronegative. Both conserved end residues are part of each CDR3. A D gene is named only where the DNA matches it firmly. Expanded clones are given a class, and other clones once, few, many or no size at all.

cdr3_length | clone_size | d_call | j_call | v_call | cdr3_nt | cdr3_aa
13 | few | . | TRBJ1-1 | TRBV7-3 | TGTGCCAGCAGCTTAAATGGAAGGAGTGAAGCTTTCTTT | CASSLNGRSEAFF
17 | . | . | TRBJ2-6 | TRBV5-8 | TGTGCCAGCAGCTCAAGACTGGGGATCTCTGGGGCCAACGTCCTGACTTTC | CASSSRLGISGANVLTF
15 | . | . | TRBJ2-1 | TRBV6-5 | TGTGCCAGCAGTTACGCGATTAGCTCCTACAATGAGCAGTTCTTC | CASSYAISSYNEQFF
15 | . | . | TRBJ1-2 | TRBV18 | TGTGCCAGCTCACCCGTAGGGGGACCTAACTATGGCTACACCTTC | CASSPVGGPNYGYTF
15 | large | . | TRBJ1-3 | TRBV11-2 | TGTGCCAGCAGCTTATCCCAGGGAGGCGGAAACACCATATATTTT | CASSLSQGGGNTIYF
14 | once | TRBD1 | TRBJ1-6 | TRBV28 | TGTGCCAGCAGTTTGACAGGGGGTGGGTCACCCCTCCACTTT | CASSLTGGGSPLHF
16 | . | TRBD2 | TRBJ2-1 | TRBV7-8 | TGTGCCAGCAGCCAAGGACTAGCGCATACCTACAATGAGCAGTTCTTC | CASSQGLAHTYNEQFF
15 | few | . | TRBJ1-2 | TRBV7-2 | TGTGCCAGCAACCCTCTGGGACGGCCTGCCTATGGCTACACCTTC | CASNPLGRPAYGYTF
13 | . | . | TRBJ2-4 | TRBV5-1 | TGCGCCAGCAGCTTGGCCAAACCGGGTGTCCTTTACTTC | CASSLAKPGVLYF
19 | once | . | TRBJ2-3 | TRBV7-9 | TGTGCCAGCAGCCCCTGGGGGTCTATGAAAGGGACTGCCCTAGATACGCAGTATTTT | CASSPWGSMKGTALDTQYF
14 | . | . | TRBJ1-5 | TRBV7-3 | TGTGCCAGCAGCTACTATGGCAGCAATCAGCCCCAGCATTTT | CASSYYGSNQPQHF
12 | . | . | TRBJ2-5 | TRBV10-3 | TGTGCCACGGGAAAGAGGCAAGAGACCCAGTACTTC | CATGKRQETQYF
13 | . | . | TRBJ2-2 | TRBV18 | TGTGCCAGCTCACGCCAGGGTACCGGGGAGCTGTTTTTT | CASSRQGTGELFF
20 | . | . | TRBJ2-2 | TRBV5-1 | TGCGCCAGCAGCTTGGTCCACGGTACAGGTTACTATAAGGCCACCGGGGAGCTGTTTTTT | CASSLVHGTGYYKATGELFF
18 | . | TRBD1 | TRBJ2-2 | TRBV11-1 | TGTGCCAGCAGCTTATGGGCCTCAGGGACAGGGGGCCCCGGGGAGCTGTTTTTT | CASSLWASGTGGPGELFF
19 | . | . | TRBJ2-5 | TRBV7-9 | TGTGCCAGCAGCTTAGTGGGAACGGGCGAACCACGCTTTAGAGAGACCCAGTACTTC | CASSLVGTGEPRFRETQYF
13 | . | . | TRBJ1-6 | TRBV7-1 | TGTGCCAGCAGCTTAGAACGGGATTCACCCCTCCACTTT | CASSLERDSPLHF
15 | . | TRBD2 | TRBJ2-7 | TRBV5-1 | TGCGCCAGCAGCCTCGAGAGCGGGACCAAGGGCGAGCAGTACTTC | CASSLESGTKGEQYF
17 | . | TRBD2 | TRBJ2-2 | TRBV5-1 | TGCGCCAGCAGCTGGGCCCTAGCGGGAGGTGCCACCGGGGAGCTGTTTTTT | CASSWALAGGATGELFF
15 | . | TRBD2 | TRBJ2-3 | TRBV19 | TGTGCCAGTAGTATTTGGCGGGGGACCACAGATACGCAGTATTTT | CASSIWRGTTDTQYF
14 | once | TRBD1 | TRBJ1-2 | TRBV7-2 | TGTGCCAGCAGCTACCAGGGGGCGCGCTATGGCTACACCTTC | CASSYQGARYGYTF
15 | . | . | TRBJ2-4 | TRBV19 | TGTGCCAGTAGTGACCTCCGGCAGTTAAATGGCATTCAGTACTTC | CASSDLRQLNGIQYF
14 | . | TRBD1 | TRBJ2-7 | TRBV6-4 | TGTGCCAGCAGCTATTGGACAGGGGGCTACGAGCAGTACTTC | CASSYWTGGYEQYF
16 | . | TRBD1 | TRBJ1-4 | TRBV19 | TGTGCCAGTAGTATCAAGCGGGACAGTAGAAATGAAAAACTGTTTTTT | CASSIKRDSRNEKLFF
18 | . | TRBD1 | TRBJ1-4 | TRBV4-2 | TGTGCCAGCAGCCAAGTGAGTTGGGTTGGACAGGGTGCTGAAAAACTGTTTTTT | CASSQVSWVGQGAEKLFF
12 | . | . | TRBJ2-1 | TRBV7-2 | TGTGCCAGCAGCTTGCGGCCGGATGAGCAGTTCTTC | CASSLRPDEQFF
20 | . | . | TRBJ2-3 | TRBV14 | TGTGCCAGCAGCCACCTCGGGGAGGCAAGATCGGGGCATAGCACAGATACGCAGTATTTT | CASSHLGEARSGHSTDTQYF
17 | . | TRBD1 | TRBJ1-6 | TRBV28 | TGTGCCAGCAGTTTATCGGGTACCGGGACAGGGAATTCACCCCTCCACTTT | CASSLSGTGTGNSPLHF
11 | . | . | TRBJ2-1 | TRBV5-6 | TGTGCCAGCAGTCTCTACAATGAGCAGTTCTTC | CASSLYNEQFF
13 | . | . | TRBJ2-3 | TRBV28 | TGTGCCAGCTGGGGGGCTAGCACAGATACGCAGTATTTT | CASWGASTDTQYF
13 | once | . | TRBJ1-2 | TRBV7-8 | TGTGCCAGCAGCTTATCACCGAGATATGGCTACACCTTC | CASSLSPRYGYTF
15 | . | . | TRBJ2-2 | TRBV11-2 | TGTGCCAGCAGCTTAAAGCGGGTGTACACCGGGGAGCTGTTTTTT | CASSLKRVYTGELFF
13 | large | TRBD1 | TRBJ1-5 | TRBV7-2 | TGTGCCAGCAGCTGGACAGGGGATCAGCCCCAGCATTTT | CASSWTGDQPQHF
18 | . | . | TRBJ2-3 | TRBV5-1 | TGCGCCAGCAGGTATATCAGGACCAACGGGGTGAGCACAGATACGCAGTATTTT | CASRYIRTNGVSTDTQYF
18 | . | TRBD2 | TRBJ2-7 | TRBV7-9 | TGTGCCAGCAGCTTGTCGACTAGCAGGAGGATGGGCCCCTACGAGCAGTACTTC | CASSLSTSRRMGPYEQYF
15 | . | TRBD1 | TRBJ1-4 | TRBV7-2 | TGTGCCAGCAGCCCCTGGACAGGGGGATATGAAAAACTGTTTTTT | CASSPWTGGYEKLFF
13 | . | TRBD1 | TRBJ1-3 | TRBV6-5 | TGTGCCAGCGGGACAGGGCTGGGAAACACCATATATTTT | CASGTGLGNTIYF
15 | . | TRBD2 | TRBJ2-1 | TRBV18 | TGTGCCAGCTCACCACCGGGCGGGGGGGCAAATGAGCAGTTCTTC | CASSPPGGGANEQFF
13 | once | TRBD1 | TRBJ2-1 | TRBV30 | TGTGCCTGGAAGGGGACAGGGTGGAATGAGCAGTTCTTC | CAWKGTGWNEQFF
12 | . | TRBD1 | TRBJ2-5 | TRBV11-2 | TGTGCCAGCAGCTGGACAGGGGAGACCCAGTACTTC | CASSWTGETQYF
15 | . | . | TRBJ1-6 | TRBV19 | TGTGCCAGTAAGACGTTGGGGGGGGAAAATTCACCCCTCCACTTT | CASKTLGGENSPLHF
11 | few | . | TRBJ1-5 | TRBV5-8 | TGTGCCAGCAGCATGAGTGGGTCCCAGCATTTT | CASSMSGSQHF
15 | . | TRBD2 | TRBJ2-3 | TRBV28 | TGTGCCAGCAATCTTAGAGCGGGATCCACAGATACGCAGTATTTT | CASNLRAGSTDTQYF
15 | few | . | TRBJ1-3 | TRBV19 | TGTGCCAGTAGTATCCCGGGGTCTCTTGGAAACACCATATATTTT | CASSIPGSLGNTIYF
15 | . | . | TRBJ2-1 | TRBV7-3 | TGTGCCAGCAGCTTAGACTCTAGCTCCTACAATGAGCAGTTCTTC | CASSLDSSSYNEQFF
15 | . | . | TRBJ2-3 | TRBV4-2 | TGTGCCAGCAGCCCCAGGGGACTAATCACAGATACGCAGTATTTT | CASSPRGLITDTQYF
13 | . | . | TRBJ1-1 | TRBV7-9 | TGTGCCAGCAGCCCGAAGGGGCCGATTGAAGCTTTCTTT | CASSPKGPIEAFF
17 | once | . | TRBJ2-5 | TRBV11-2 | TGTGCCAGCAGCTTAAGGTGGGACGGGAGTTTTCAAGAGACCCAGTACTTC | CASSLRWDGSFQETQYF
17 | . | . | TRBJ1-3 | TRBV19 | TGTGCCAGTAGTATTGGCGCAGTCCCAGGCTCTGGAAACACCATATATTTT | CASSIGAVPGSGNTIYF
15 | . | TRBD2 | TRBJ2-2 | TRBV10-3 | TGTGCCATCAGCCCCGGGACTAGAGACACCGGGGAGCTGTTTTTT | CAISPGTRDTGELFF
13 | . | . | TRBJ1-4 | TRBV5-6 | TGTGCCAGCAGCTTGGCGCCAGGGGAAAAACTGTTTTTT | CASSLAPGEKLFF
14 | . | . | TRBJ1-4 | TRBV18 | TGTGCCAGCTCACCAGGGGCCTTGGGAGAAAAACTGTTTTTT | CASSPGALGEKLFF
14 | . | TRBD2 | TRBJ2-3 | TRBV6-5 | TGTGCCAGTAAAATAGCGGGGGGGCCAGATACGCAGTATTTT | CASKIAGGPDTQYF
16 | . | TRBD2 | TRBJ2-5 | TRBV9 | TGTGCCAGCAGCGCCCCTAGCGGGCGAATCCAAGAGACCCAGTACTTC | CASSAPSGRIQETQYF
11 | . | . | TRBJ1-2 | TRBV20-1 | TGCAGTGTACAGGGCCACTATGGCTACACCTTC | CSVQGHYGYTF
14 | . | . | TRBJ2-3 | TRBV29-1 | TGCAGCGTTGAGGGTTCCAGGGGCACAGATACGCAGTATTTT | CSVEGSRGTDTQYF
14 | . | TRBD1 | TRBJ2-3 | TRBV19 | TGTGCCAGTACTTGGGGCAGGGGGTCAGATACGCAGTATTTT | CASTWGRGSDTQYF
15 | . | . | TRBJ2-2 | TRBV5-4 | TGTGCCAGCAGCACGACAGGCTCGAACACCGGGGAGCTGTTTTTT | CASSTTGSNTGELFF
15 | . | . | TRBJ2-6 | TRBV28 | TGTGCCAGCAGCGACAGGTACTCTGGGGCCAACGTCCTGACTTTC | CASSDRYSGANVLTF